The 31 T cell receptor gamma chains reported below all come from one sample, sequenced in a study of gamma-delta T cells after stem cell transplantation. TCRdb reanalysed the RT-PCR reads with CATT. The sample comprises approximately 230 gamma-chain clones, more than 50% of which are singletons, and approximately 74% rests with the top ten. The sequenced material came from gamma-delta T cells. These TCRs come from a human donor. It is not recorded whose cells these are; they may come from a transplant donor.

V gene TRGV9 combines with J gene TRGJP. In the absence of a J gene in TCRdb, the DNA was matched to germline to assign it here. Per germline, CDR1 GITISATS and CDR2 ISYDGTV (reference sequence). The CDR3 has 18 amino acids. V was pared by 2 bases and J by 4 bases, with 8 bases of the junction left unmatched. CDR3 DNA sequence: TGTGCCTTGTGGGAGGGACACCACCAAGAGTTGGGCAAAAAAATCAAGGTATTT. This gives the protein CALWEGHHQELGKKIKVF.

This clone was counted only a few times. A read error likely explains this, since a far larger clone differs by one base. The chain joins TRGV3 to TRGJP2. Germline V gene sequence: CDR1 VTNTFY, CDR2 YDVSTARD (reference sequence). This CDR3 has 19 amino acids. The CDR3 is CATWDRPNRADRSDWIKTF. Here the CDR3 DNA reads TGTGCCACCTGGGACAGGCCGAATCGGGCCGATAGGAGTGATTGGATCAAGACGTTT.

Within the sample, this clone is hyperexpanded. This chain links TRGV9 with TRGJ1 or TRGJ2. Trimming at V came to 0 bases and at J to 2 bases, leaving 19 bases not matched to a gene. From germline, CDR1 is GITISATS and CDR2 ISYDGTV (reference sequence). The CDR3 length is 19 residues. DNA of the CDR3: TGTGCCTTGTGGGAGGTGCGTCCGGGAATACGTTCCGATTATTATAAGAAACTCTTT. It codes for CALWEVRPGIRSDYYKKLF.

The chain joins TRGV9 to TRGJP. The J gene is absent in TCRdb and was assigned here via DNA matching to germline. The CDR3 consists of 16 residues. Germline CDR1 reads GITISATS; CDR2 reads ISYDGTV (reference sequence). The trim removed 0 bases at V and 6 bases at J, leaving 2 bases unmatched. In DNA, the CDR3 is TGTGCCTTGTGGGAGGTGCCAGAGTTGGGCAAAAAAATCAAGGTATTT. Residues: CALWEVPELGKKIKVF.

The J gene is TRGJP2, the V gene TRGV4. Germline matching of the DNA provided the J gene here, since TCRdb leaves it blank. This CDR3 region has 13 residues. Trimming took 6 bases from V and 10 from J; bases not matched to a gene: 11. Looked up from germline, CDR1 is EGSTGY and CDR2 is YDSYTSSV. CDR3 in amino acids: CATWFLGPWIKTF. In DNA, the CDR3 is TGTGCCACCTGGTTCCTTGGCCCTTGGATCAAGACGTTT.

This chain links TRGV9 with TRGJ1 or TRGJ2. Since TCRdb gives no J gene, matching the DNA to germline was used here to assign it. With 3 bases clipped from V and 7 bases from J, the junction kept 12 bases outside the gene matches. Germline assignment: CDR1 GITISATS and CDR2 ISYDGTV (reference sequence). This CDR3 comprises 14 residues. DNA for the CDR3: TGTGCCTTGTGGGAGCGTAAAGAGAGATATAAGAAACTCTTT. Protein product: CALWERKERYKKLF.

To note about this clone: A far larger clone is one base from this, pointing to a likely read error. Written as DNA, the CDR3 is TGTGCCACCTGGGGCAGGCCGAATCGGGCCGATAGTAGTGATTGGATCAAGACGTTT. Its protein is CATWGRPNRADSSDWIKTF. V gene TRGV3 combines with J gene TRGJP2. CDR1 VTNTFY and CDR2 YDVSTARD come from the germline V gene (reference sequence). The CDR3 totals 19 residues.

Relative to its sample, this clone is large. This chain links TRGV9 with TRGJP. The CDR3 sequence is 17 residues long. CDR1 is GITISATS, CDR2 ISYDGTV, per germline (reference sequence). V lost 0 bases to trimming and J lost 7 bases; unmatched junction nucleotides: 6. The CDR3 region is CALWEVQNELGKKIKVF. The CDR3 DNA reads as TGTGCCTTGTGGGAGGTGCAAAATGAGTTGGGCAAAAAAATCAAGGTATTT.

Of note for this clone: Other DNA sequences in this sample translate to the same CDR3. The rearrangement links TRGV9 to TRGJP. TCRdb does not report a J gene; here it was assigned by matching the DNA to germline references. With 1 base clipped from V and 7 bases from J, the junction kept 4 bases outside the gene matches. The CDR3 runs to 16 residues. CDR1 is GITISATS, CDR2 ISYDGTV, per germline (reference sequence). The DNA for the CDR3 is TGTGCCTTGTGGGAGGTCGGGGAGTTGGGCAAAAAAATCAAGGTATTT. Its protein product is CALWEVGELGKKIKVF.

This clone has only a few counts. CDR3 in DNA: TGTGCCACCTGGGACAGGCCGGTTGATAAGAAACTCTTT. Protein: CATWDRPVDKKLF. The V gene is TRGV3, the J gene TRGJ1 or TRGJ2. Per germline, CDR1 VTNTFY and CDR2 YDVSTARD (reference sequence). The CDR3 runs to 13 residues. The V and J ends lost 0 bases and 8 bases, in that order; junction bases with no gene match: 7.

This clone is categorized as hyperexpanded. Other DNA sequences in this sample translate to the same CDR3. This chain joins TRGV3 and TRGJP2. V shed 0 bases and J 0 bases; nucleotides not matched to a gene: 13. The germline gives CDR1 VTNTFY, CDR2 YDVSTARD (reference sequence). The CDR3 has 19 residues. The CDR3 sequence is CATWDRPNRADSSDWIKTF. In DNA, the CDR3 is TGTGCCACCTGGGACAGGCCGAATCGGGCCGATAGTAGTGATTGGATCAAGACGTTT.

About this clone itself: A much more abundant neighbour one base away suggests this may be a read error. Other DNA sequences in this sample translate to the same CDR3. This chain links TRGV9 with TRGJP. The J gene was not available in TCRdb and was assigned here by matching the DNA to germline segments. The CDR3 runs 17 residues. V lost 0 bases to trimming and J lost 5 bases; unmatched junction nucleotides: 4. Germline loops: CDR1 GITISATS, CDR2 ISYDGTV (reference sequence). CDR3 in amino acids: CALWEVQKELGKKIKVF. CDR3 nucleotides: TGTGCCTTGTGGGAGGTGCAAAAAGAGTTGGGCAAAAAAATCAAGGTATTT.

The chain combines TRGV9 with TRGJP. Germline V gene lookup returns CDR1 GITISATS and CDR2 ISYDGTV (reference sequence). CDR3 length: 15 amino acids. The J segment lost 6 bases and the V segment lost 4 bases, leaving 3 bases of the junction unmatched. The CDR3 DNA sequence: TGTGCCTTGTGGGAAAGAGAGTTGGGCAAAAAAATCAAGGTATTT. Translating gives CALWERELGKKIKVF.

Here the V gene is TRGV9, but the J gene went uncalled. The CDR3 covers 16 residues. Germline CDR1 and CDR2: GITISATS and ISYDGTV (reference sequence). CDR3 sequence: CALWEVPELGKKNKVF. Written as DNA, the CDR3 is TGTGCCTTGTGGGAGGTGCCAGAGTTGGGCAAAAAAAACAAGGTCTTT.

This chain joins TRGV3 and TRGJ1 or TRGJ2. The J gene, left out of TCRdb, was set here by checking the DNA against germline. V shed 0 bases and J 3 bases; nucleotides not matched to a gene: 5. This CDR3 contains 14 residues. The germline V gene encodes CDR1 VTNTFY and CDR2 YDVSTARD (reference sequence). The CDR3, as DNA: TGTGCCACCTGGGACAGGCCCCCTTATTATAAGAAACTCTTT. Amino acid sequence: CATWDRPPYYKKLF.

The chain's CDR3 is CALWGLTLLGKKIKVF. In DNA form, the CDR3 reads TGTGCCTTGTGGGGCCTCACCTTGTTGGGCAAAAAAATCAAGGTATTT. The chain has TRGV9 and TRGJP. TCRdb leaves out the J gene; it was filled in here by matching the DNA to germline. This CDR3 contains 16 residues. Trimming took 5 bases from V and 9 from J; bases not matched to a gene: 10. Germline lookup yields CDR1 GITISATS and CDR2 ISYDGTV (reference sequence).

On this clone itself: A far larger clone is only one base removed, so a read error is likely. This chain uses TRGV3 with TRGJP2. As TCRdb names no J gene, one was assigned here on the basis of a DNA match to germline. The CDR3 runs 19 residues. Germline loops: CDR1 VTNTFY, CDR2 YDVSTARD (reference sequence). CDR3 DNA sequence: TGTGCCGCCTGGGACAGGCCGAATCGGGCCGATAGTAGTGATTGGATCAAGACGTTT. Its translation is CAAWDRPNRADSSDWIKTF.

The chain recombines TRGV4 with TRGJ1 or TRGJ2. TCRdb offers no J gene call, so here the DNA was matched to germline to obtain one. CDR1 is EGSTGY, CDR2 YDSYTSSV, per germline. The CDR3 loop spans 12 amino acids. With 4 bases clipped from V and 9 bases from J, the junction kept 9 bases outside the gene matches. Here the CDR3 DNA reads TGTGCCACCTGGGAAGCATTGAGTAAGAAACTCTTT. This gives the protein CATWEALSKKLF.

As for this clone: The same CDR3 can be traced to other DNA sequences in this sample. The gene calls are TRGV9 and TRGJP. TCRdb is silent on the J gene; assignment here came from matching the DNA to germline. The V gene's germline CDR1 is GITISATS and CDR2 ISYDGTV (reference sequence). This CDR3 region has 15 residues. J gave up 7 bases and V 4 bases, and 4 bases lay outside the gene matches. Written as DNA, the CDR3 is TGTGCCTTGTGGGAAGTGGAGTTGGGCAAAAAAATCAAGGTATTT. This codes for CALWEVELGKKIKVF.

This chain uses TRGV4 with TRGJ1 or TRGJ2. Germline matching of the DNA provided the J gene here, since TCRdb leaves it blank. This CDR3 comprises 11 residues. Germline assignment: CDR1 EGSTGY and CDR2 YDSYTSSV. The V and J ends lost 0 bases and 11 bases, in that order; junction bases with no gene match: 4. CDR3 nucleotides: TGTGCCACCTGGGATGGGCCTGAGAAACTCTTT. This encodes CATWDGPEKLF.

This sequence joins TRGV9 and TRGJP. TCRdb carries no J gene annotation; the J gene was assigned here by matching the DNA with germline. The J segment lost 8 bases and the V segment lost 0 bases, leaving 4 bases of the junction unmatched. Germline CDR1 reads GITISATS; CDR2 reads ISYDGTV (reference sequence). The CDR3 is 16 amino acids. CDR3 sequence reads: CALWEVGKLGKKIKVF. CDR3 nucleotides: TGTGCCTTGTGGGAGGTGGGGAAGTTGGGCAAAAAAATCAAGGTATTT.

By its share, this clone is hyperexpanded. V and J are TRGV9 and TRGJ1 or TRGJ2. Germline V lookup: CDR1 GITISATS, CDR2 ISYDGTV (reference sequence). The CDR3 extends over 13 amino acids. V lost 3 bases and J lost 7; bases outside the gene matches: 9. CDR3: CALWEPTNYKKLF. Written as DNA, the CDR3 is TGTGCCTTGTGGGAGCCTACCAACTATAAGAAACTCTTT.

The chain is built from TRGV9 and TRGJP. Here the J gene came from matching the DNA to germline, since TCRdb omits it. Trimming at V came to 0 bases and at J to 7 bases, leaving 6 bases not matched to a gene. The germline gives CDR1 GITISATS, CDR2 ISYDGTV (reference sequence). CDR3 length equals 17 residues. CDR3 DNA sequence: TGTGCCTTGTGGGAGGTGCACGGGGAGTTGGGCAAAAAAATCAAGGTATTT. Protein product: CALWEVHGELGKKIKVF.

V gene TRGV9 combines with J gene TRGJ1 or TRGJ2. As TCRdb names no J gene, one was assigned here on the basis of a DNA match to germline. This CDR3 has 11 residues. CDR1 and CDR2 (germline): GITISATS, ISYDGTV (reference sequence). Losses at the gene ends were 2 bases for V and 7 bases for J; bases not matched to a gene: 2. This CDR3 is CALWEGYKKLF. CDR3 nucleotides: TGTGCCTTGTGGGAGGGCTATAAGAAACTCTTT.

This sequence joins TRGV8 and TRGJ1 or TRGJ2. No J segment appears in TCRdb, so it was assigned here by matching the sequence to germline. With 3 bases clipped from V and 4 bases from J, the junction kept 0 bases outside the gene matches. The CDR3 consists of 11 residues. Germline CDR1 and CDR2: VENAVY and YDSYNSRV. Written as DNA, the CDR3 is TGTGCCACCTGGGATTATTATAAGAAACTCTTT. Its translation is CATWDYYKKLF.

This chain links TRGV4 with TRGJ1 or TRGJ2. Assignment of the J gene here rests on matching the DNA to germline, because TCRdb gives none. CDR1 is EGSTGY, CDR2 YDSYTSSV, per germline. This CDR3 has 15 residues. Unmatched junction bases numbered 7, after V lost 0 bases and J lost 2 bases. The CDR3 DNA sequence: TGTGCCACCTGGGATGGGCCGAGGGATTATTATAAGAAACTCTTT. This sequence encodes CATWDGPRDYYKKLF.

The J gene was recorded as TRGJP; no V gene was called. The CDR3 runs 16 residues. DNA of the CDR3: TGTGCCTTGTGGGAGACTACTGAGTTGGGCAAAAAAATCAAGGTATTT. Encoded protein: CALWETTELGKKIKVF.

Comment on this clone: Within the sample, other DNA sequences also encode this same CDR3. The chain has TRGV9 and TRGJP. TCRdb offers no J gene call, so here the DNA was matched to germline to obtain one. The CDR3 is 15 residues long. J gave up 6 bases and V 3 bases, and 2 bases lay outside the gene matches. Looked up from germline, CDR1 is GITISATS and CDR2 is ISYDGTV (reference sequence). The CDR3 region is CALWERELGKKIKVF. CDR3 nucleotides: TGTGCCTTGTGGGAGAGAGAGTTGGGCAAAAAAATCAAGGTATTT.

This clone was counted a few times. J is TRGJP2 and V is TRGV4. TCRdb does not report a J gene; here it was assigned by matching the DNA to germline references. CDR1 is EGSTGY, CDR2 YDSYTSSV, per germline. With V trimmed by 1 base and J by 1 base, 0 bases remained unmatched. CDR3 size: 14 residues. CDR3 nucleotide sequence: TGTGCCACCTGGGATGGTAGTAGTGATTGGATCAAGACGTTT. Its protein product is CATWDGSSDWIKTF.

Written as DNA, the CDR3 is TGTGCCTTGTGGGAGGATAGGGATAAGTTGGGCAAAAAAATCAAGGTATTT. This sequence encodes CALWEDRDKLGKKIKVF. This rearrangement joins TRGV9 to TRGJP. TCRdb records no J gene; here it was assigned by comparing the DNA to germline. CDR3 length: 17 amino acids. After removal of 2 bases from V and 8 bases from J, the junction contained 9 bases not matched to a gene. Germline CDR1 is GITISATS and CDR2 is ISYDGTV (reference sequence).

CDR3 DNA sequence: TGTGCCTTGTGGGAGGTTTCGGGAGAGTTGGGCAAAAAAATCAAGGTATTT. It encodes CALWEVSGELGKKIKVF. This chain connects TRGV9 to TRGJP. The J gene is not listed in TCRdb, so it was assigned here from a DNA match to germline. The length of the CDR3 is 17 residues. CDR1 and CDR2 (germline): GITISATS, ISYDGTV (reference sequence). After removal of 1 base from V and 6 bases from J, the junction contained 6 bases not matched to a gene.